One sample yielded the 17 T cell receptor beta chains listed below, sequenced in a study of Graves' ophthalmopathy and Graves' hyperthyroidism. Investigators amplified TCR beta CDR3 regions from RNA transcripts. RT-PCR in the first round used HTBI primers; a second-round multiplex PCR followed. MiXCR, run by TCRdb on the multiplex PCR reads, gives a single entry per CDR3 protein. The profile shows 650,000 to 900,000 distinct CDR3 sequences, roughly 40% of them singletons. The specimen was peripheral blood. Receptors were obtained from an adult man with Graves' ophthalmopathy.

The chain employs TRBV11-3 and TRBJ1-2, with D possibly being TRBD1 (5 bases). The CDR3 is 16 residues long. CDR1 and CDR2 (germline): SGHNT, YENEEA. V was pared by 4 bases and J by 1 base, with 16 bases between. The CDR3, as DNA: TGTGCCAGCAGCTGTGGGACCTTCGCTGTTAACTATGGCTACACCTTC. It translates to CASSCGTFAVNYGYTF.

A note on this clonotype: The junction differs from germline at one of its ends, possibly a read error. V is TRBV10-3 and J is TRBJ1-2; D is undetermined. The CDR3 has 11 amino acids. Germline-derived CDR1 and CDR2 are ENHRY and SYGVKD. CDR3 nucleotides: TGCGCCATCAGTGTGGGATATGGCTACACCTTC. This gives the protein CAISVGYGYTF.

This clonotype was seen at least ten times. The CDR3 nucleotides are TGTGCCATCAGTGAAGTCCTCTACGAGCAGTACTTC. Translation gives CAISEVLYEQYF. V gene TRBV10-3 combines with J gene TRBJ2-7; D gene unclear. The CDR3 contains 12 residues. V was trimmed by 3 bases and J by 3 bases, leaving 6 bases between them. Germline-derived CDR1 and CDR2 are ENHRY and SYGVKD.

The chain carries TRBV24-1 and TRBJ2-7; TRBD1 matches at 7 bases. V gave up 7 bases and J gave up 6 bases; unmatched junction bases: 8. CDR3 size: 13 residues. Germline values: CDR1 KGHDR, CDR2 SFDVKD. Written as DNA, the CDR3 is TGTGCCACCAGCCGGACAGGTATTGGCGAGCAGTACTTC. Translation gives CATSRTGIGEQYF.

This clonotype was counted only a few times. The chain recombines TRBV14 with TRBJ2-5; 13 nucleotides align to TRBD2. The CDR3 consists of 17 residues. CDR1 SGHDN and CDR2 FVKESK come from the germline V gene. Trimming at V came to 5 bases and at J to 5 bases, leaving 11 bases not matched to a gene. In DNA form, the CDR3 reads TGTGCCAGCAGCTTGCATTGGACTAGCGGGAGTTCCGAGACCCAGTACTTC. This sequence encodes CASSLHWTSGSSETQYF.

In regard to this clonotype: A read error may explain this, as a much larger clone is one base away. This rearrangement joins TRBV20-1 to TRBJ1-1, with a tentative D call TRBD1 (6 bases). V was pared by 3 bases and J by 3 bases, with 8 bases between. This CDR3 region has 12 residues. Germline V gene data show CDR1 as DFQATT and CDR2 as SNEGSKA (reference sequence). CDR3 amino acids: CSARAGDTEAFF. In DNA, the CDR3 is TGCAGTGCTAGGGCAGGGGACACTGAAGCTTTCTTT.

The gene calls are TRBV12-5 and TRBJ1-2, with D perhaps matching TRBD1 (6 bases). This CDR3 is 12 amino acids long. Trimming removed 5 bases at V and 8 bases at J, with 12 bases between. The germline gives CDR1 LGHNT, CDR2 FRNRAP. The CDR3 protein is CASGPGVEGYTF. In DNA form, the CDR3 reads TGTGCTAGTGGTCCAGGGGTGGAGGGCTACACCTTC.

This chain connects TRBV7-9 to TRBJ1-2, with TRBD1 as a possible D gene (5 bases). The germline V and J ends were trimmed by 1 base and 7 bases, with 10 bases remaining between them. The CDR3 runs 13 residues. Germline V CDR1 and CDR2: SEHNR, FQNEAQ (reference sequence). CDR3 DNA sequence: TGTGCCAGCAGCTTAGGGCAGGGAACTGGCTACACCTTC. Its protein product is CASSLGQGTGYTF.

This clonotype was picked up many times. The chain carries TRBV7-2 and TRBJ2-5, with D possibly matching TRBD1 (6 bases). Trimming took 1 base from V and 4 from J, leaving 10 bases between them. Germline V lookup: CDR1 SGHTA, CDR2 FQGNSA. This CDR3 is built from 14 residues. CDR3 protein: CASSLGQVGETQYF. The CDR3 nucleotides are TGTGCCAGCAGCTTAGGACAGGTGGGAGAGACCCAGTACTTC.

This clonotype was detected a few times. The V call is TRBV5-1, the J call TRBJ2-7, with D possibly matching TRBD2 (6 bases). The CDR3 is 16 residues long. The germline V gene has CDR1 SGHRS and CDR2 YFSETQ. Trimming removed 2 bases at V and 3 bases at J, with 18 bases between. CDR3 in DNA: TGCGCCAGCAGCTTCTACCCGGGACGACTAGGCTACGAGCAGTACTTC. Its translation: CASSFYPGRLGYEQYF.

Many counts were recorded for this clonotype. This sequence joins TRBV6-5 and TRBJ2-5; the D call may be TRBD1 or TRBD2 (6 bases each). The germline V gene encodes CDR1 MNHEY and CDR2 SVGAGI. V lost 2 bases and J lost 5, with 18 bases in between. CDR3 length equals 16 residues. In DNA form, the CDR3 reads TGTGCCAGCAGTTACCCGCAGGGGAAGGGGAGGGAGACCCAGTACTTC. It specifies CASSYPQGKGRETQYF.

This clonotype occurred many times. The chain links TRBV20-1 to TRBJ2-7; D gene unclear. The CDR3 runs 14 residues. V dropped 0 bases and J dropped 4 bases, with 13 bases sitting between them. Germline CDR1 and CDR2: DFQATT and SNEGSKA (reference sequence). CDR3 nucleotides: TGCAGTGCTAGAGATGACACGCGGTCGTACGAGCAGTACTTC. This translates into CSARDDTRSYEQYF.

The chain has TRBV7-6 and TRBJ2-7, with a tentative D call TRBD1 (6 bases). The CDR3 runs to 12 residues. Germline assignment: CDR1 SGHVS and CDR2 FNYEAQ. V shed 3 bases and J shed 7 bases, with 10 bases lying between them. CDR3 amino acids: CASSLDSREQYF. The CDR3 region has the DNA TGTGCCAGCAGCTTGGACAGTAGGGAGCAGTACTTC.

As regards this clonotype: Possible read error: a much larger clone is one base away. The chain is built from TRBV9 and TRBJ1-1; D unclear. Trimming took off 0 bases at V and 0 bases at J, with 9 bases between the two ends. Germline CDR1 is SGDLS and CDR2 is YYNGEE. The CDR3 loop spans 15 amino acids. CDR3 nucleotides: TGTGCCAGCAGCGTAGAGCAGTTTATGAACACTGAAGCTTTCTTT. Its protein product is CASSVEQFMNTEAFF. Variable domain in full (rest from reference TRBV9 and TRBJ1-1): DSGVTQTPKHLITATGQRVTLRCSPRSGDLSVYWYQQSLDQGLQFLIQYYNGEERAKGNILERFSAQQFPDLHSELNLSSLELGDSALYFCASSVEQFMNTEAFFGQGTRLTVV.

Details on this clonotype: Compared with germline, one end of the junction differs, possibly owing to a read error. This chain joins TRBV7-9 and TRBJ2-6, with TRBD1 as a possible D gene (5 bases). Looked up from germline, CDR1 is SEHNR and CDR2 is FQNEAQ (reference sequence). The CDR3 consists of 15 residues. CDR3 nucleotide sequence: TGTGCCAGCAGCTTACAGGGCTCTGGGACCAACGTCCTGACTTTC. Residues: CASSLQGSGTNVLTF.

There are many counts of this clonotype. This chain uses TRBV12-3 or TRBV12-4 with TRBJ2-5; 13 bases align to TRBD2. This CDR3 spans 16 amino acids. Trimming cost V 5 bases and J 2 bases; bases outside gene matches: 5. Written as DNA, the CDR3 is TGTGCCAGCAGTCCGCCGGGACTAGCGGGACAAGAGACCCAGTACTTC. Amino acids: CASSPPGLAGQETQYF.

This clonotype was counted only a few times. CDR3 residues: CASTPVGTGSLYGYTF. Written as DNA, the CDR3 is TGTGCCAGCACCCCCGTTGGGACAGGCTCTCTCTATGGCTACACCTTC. V and J are TRBV28 and TRBJ1-2, with 8 positions matching TRBD1. Trimming at V came to 7 bases and at J to 4 bases, leaving 14 bases not matched to a gene. Germline V gene sequence: CDR1 MDHEN, CDR2 SYDVKM. The CDR3 sequence is 16 residues long.